The 31 T cell receptor beta chains below all came from one sample that was sequenced in a study of blood T cell repertoires in COVID-19. Libraries were prepared by immunoSEQ multiplex PCR; TCRdb keeps only in-frame clonotypes and omits some of them. The profile shows 250,000 or so clones, roughly four fifths of them singletons. Sequenced input: PBMCs or T cells enriched from blood (not recorded which). The receptors were gathered from a woman between 35 and 50 years old who had been exposed to COVID-19.

The V gene is TRBV7-2, the J gene TRBJ1-6, with TRBD1 matching over 10 bases. The germline gives CDR1 SGHTA, CDR2 FQGNSA. This CDR3 contains 16 residues. V gave up 4 bases and J gave up 6 bases; unmatched junction bases: 6. CDR3 region: CASSSGTGAFNSPLHF. CDR3 DNA sequence: TGTGCCAGCAGCTCCGGGACAGGGGCTTTTAATTCACCCCTCCACTTT.

The chain recombines TRBV7-3 with TRBJ1-1, with 9 bases identical to TRBD1. Germline V CDR1 and CDR2: SGHTA, FQGTGA. V gave up 5 bases and J gave up 1 base; unmatched junction bases: 5. This CDR3 spans 15 amino acids. The CDR3: CASSMTGGPNTEAFF. CDR3 DNA: TGTGCCAGCAGCATGACAGGGGGTCCGAACACTGAAGCTTTCTTT. The whole variable domain, filled in from reference TRBV7-3 and TRBJ1-1, reads GAGVSQTPSNKVTEKGKYVELRCDPISGHTALYWYRQSLGQGPEFLIYFQGTGAADDSGLPNDRFFAVRPEGSVSTLKIQRTERGDSAVYLCASSMTGGPNTEAFFGQGTRLTVV.

The chain recombines TRBV3-1 (or the pseudogene TRBV3-2) with TRBJ2-7, with no clear D. Looked up from germline, CDR1 is LGHDT and CDR2 is YNNKEL (reference sequence). Deletions cut 2 bases from V and 4 bases from J, with 6 bases between. CDR3 length: 12 amino acids. The CDR3 region is CASSQREYEQYF. CDR3 DNA sequence: TGTGCCAGCAGCCAAAGAGAGTACGAGCAGTACTTC.

This clone was found once. The chain couples TRBV29-1 to TRBJ1-2; TRBD1 matches 7 bases. Trimming removed 6 bases from V and 6 bases from J; junction bases left unmatched: 7. The CDR3 contains 12 residues. The V gene's germline CDR1 is SQVTM and CDR2 ANQGSEA. CDR3 sequence (DNA): TGCAGCGTGGGAGGACAGGTGGATGGCTACACCTTC. It codes for CSVGGQVDGYTF.

V is TRBV30 and J is TRBJ1-3; tentatively, D is TRBD1 (5 bases). With 0 bases removed from V and 4 bases from J, the gap between germline ends came to 7 bases. The germline gives CDR1 GTSNPN, CDR2 SVGIG (reference sequence). The CDR3 has 13 amino acids. The chain's CDR3 is CAWSVSGGNTIYF. The CDR3 coding sequence is TGTGCCTGGAGTGTATCAGGGGGAAACACCATATATTTT.

This clone was seen repeatedly, ten times or more. V and J are TRBV21-1 and TRBJ2-3; the D segment call TRBD2 is taken from the table without a DNA check. TRBV21-1 is an annotated pseudogene. The CDR3 is 18 residues long. CDR3 sequence (DNA): TGTGCCAGCAGCATTCGACTAGCGGGGGGACGGAGCACAGATACGCAGTATTTT. It codes for CASSIRLAGGRSTDTQYF.

Ten or more counts support this clone. The chain carries TRBV30 and TRBJ2-7; tentatively, D is TRBD2 (6 bases). CDR1 is GTSNPN, CDR2 SVGIG, per germline (reference sequence). The V gene lost 5 bases and the J gene lost 2 bases, with 13 bases spanning the gap. This CDR3 is built from 13 residues. The CDR3 is CAWARGLTYEQYF. The CDR3 DNA reads as TGTGCCTGGGCCCGGGGACTTACCTACGAGCAGTACTTC.

The J gene is TRBJ2-1, the V gene TRBV6-5; D unresolved. Trimming stripped 8 bases from V and 0 bases from J, with 8 bases between. In germline, CDR1 is MNHEY, CDR2 SVGAGI. CDR3 length: 13 residues. CDR3 amino acids: CASPLRSYNEQFF. The CDR3 DNA sequence: TGTGCCAGCCCTCTTCGCTCCTACAATGAGCAGTTCTTC.

This chain connects TRBV9 to TRBJ1-2; 9 positions match TRBD1. V lost 0 bases and J lost 6; bases outside the gene matches: 3. The CDR3 length is 14 residues. The germline CDR1 and CDR2 sequences are SGDLS and YYNGEE. In DNA, the CDR3 is TGTGCCAGCAGCGTAGGGGACAGGGCAGATGGCTACACCTTC. Translated: CASSVGDRADGYTF. Complete variable domain (other parts from reference TRBV9 and TRBJ1-2): DSGVTQTPKHLITATGQRVTLRCSPRSGDLSVYWYQQSLDQGLQFLIQYYNGEERAKGNILERFSAQQFPDLHSELNLSSLELGDSALYFCASSVGDRADGYTFGSGTRLTVV.

The genes are TRBV12-3 or TRBV12-4 and TRBJ1-2; no clear D gene. V was pared by 2 bases and J by 8 bases, with 12 bases between. The CDR3 loop spans 13 amino acids. The CDR3 nucleotides read TGTGCCAGCAGTTTATCCCCCAACGGGGGCTACACCTTC. Translated: CASSLSPNGGYTF.

The chain employs TRBV7-6 and TRBJ1-4; TRBD1 aligns across 9 bases. The CDR3 is made up of 14 amino acids. The germline V gene has CDR1 SGHVS and CDR2 FNYEAQ. V shed 3 bases, J shed 8 bases, and the junction held 4 bases outside the gene matches. This CDR3 reads CASSLTGGVEKLFF. The CDR3 region has the DNA TGTGCCAGCAGCTTGACAGGGGGGGTAGAAAAACTGTTTTTT.

CDR3 nucleotides: TGCAGTGCTAGTCCCCCGGGGGAGACTACTGAAGCTTTCTTT. Amino acids: CSASPPGETTEAFF. This rearrangement joins TRBV20-1 to TRBJ1-1; possible D gene TRBD1, 5 bases. The germline V and J ends were trimmed by 3 bases and 5 bases, with 16 bases remaining between them. Germline V lookup: CDR1 DFQATT, CDR2 SNEGSKA (reference sequence). The CDR3 length is 14 residues.

The chain has TRBV19 and TRBJ1-1, with 8 bases identical to TRBD1. J was trimmed by 4 bases and V by 7 bases; bases with no gene match: 5. Germline V lookup: CDR1 LNHDA, CDR2 SQIVND (reference sequence). This CDR3 is built from 13 residues. For the CDR3, the DNA is TGTGCCAGTACCCGGACAGGGACCACTGAAGCTTTCTTT. The encoded protein is CASTRTGTTEAFF.

This clone was seen only a few times. The chain couples TRBV12-2 to TRBJ2-4; the table calls TRBD2, which could not be checked here. TRBV12-2 is assigned pseudogene status. There are 14 residues in the CDR3. DNA of the CDR3: TGTGCAAGTCGCCTCCGGGGGGGAGCTAACATTCAGTACTTC. The encoded protein is CASRLRGGANIQYF.

J is TRBJ1-2 and V is TRBV5-1; 7 positions match TRBD1. V lost 3 bases to trimming and J lost 2 bases; unmatched junction nucleotides: 1. Germline-derived CDR1 and CDR2 are SGHRS and YFSETQ. This CDR3 has 13 residues. The CDR3 loop reads CASSWDRNYGYTF. DNA for the CDR3: TGCGCCAGCAGCTGGGACAGAAACTATGGCTACACCTTC.

The V gene is TRBV19, the J gene TRBJ2-7, with a weak D call TRBD2 (7 bases). Germline V CDR1 and CDR2: LNHDA, SQIVND (reference sequence). The germline V and J ends were trimmed by 9 bases and 5 bases, with 20 bases remaining between them. This CDR3 region has 14 residues. CDR3 sequence: CASRRGGGFNEQYF. As DNA, the CDR3 is TGTGCCAGCCGACGGGGAGGGGGTTTCAACGAGCAGTACTTC.

J is TRBJ1-4 and V is TRBV5-6; 8 bases are a match to TRBD1. Losses at the gene ends were 4 bases for V and 8 bases for J; bases not matched to a gene: 7. Germline V lookup: CDR1 SGHDT, CDR2 YYEEEE. The CDR3 consists of 14 residues. The CDR3 region is CASSRDRGGEKLFF. The CDR3 DNA sequence: TGTGCCAGCAGCCGAGACAGGGGAGGCGAAAAACTGTTTTTT.

The chain has TRBV28 and TRBJ1-2; 7 bases agree with TRBD1. The J segment lost 0 bases and the V segment lost 7 bases, leaving 14 bases of the junction unmatched. The length of the CDR3 is 17 residues. Germline V gene data show CDR1 as MDHEN and CDR2 as SYDVKM. CDR3 sequence: CASTPGGQDATNYGYTF. In DNA, the CDR3 is TGTGCCAGCACCCCAGGAGGACAGGACGCCACTAACTATGGCTACACCTTC.

V usage is TRBV4-1 and J usage is TRBJ1-2; D perhaps matches TRBD1 (6 bases). Trimming shortened V by 1 base and J by 5 bases, and 17 bases separated the two germline ends. CDR1 is MGHRA and CDR2 is YSYEKL in the germline V gene. The CDR3 is made up of 16 amino acids. In DNA form, the CDR3 reads TGCGCCAGCAGCCAAGCCGACGGACAGCCGCAATATGGCTACACCTTC. It is translated as CASSQADGQPQYGYTF.

The rearrangement links TRBV4-3 to TRBJ1-2; D might be TRBD1 (6 bases). The CDR3 contains 14 residues. The V gene lost 3 bases and the J gene lost 8 bases, with 16 bases spanning the gap. The germline V gene has CDR1 LGHNA and CDR2 YSLEER. The CDR3 DNA follows: TGCGCCAGCAGCCACCTTCCAGGGGAAGGCGGCTACACCTTC. Its translation: CASSHLPGEGGYTF.

A word on this clone: At one of its ends the junction is not consistent with the germline gene, which may arise from a read error. This chain joins TRBV3-1 (or the pseudogene TRBV3-2) and TRBJ1-6, with 7 bases fitting TRBD1. Per germline, CDR1 LGHDT and CDR2 YNNKEL (reference sequence). The CDR3 is 15 amino acids. CDR3 amino acids: CASSQEGGQSSSLHF. The CDR3 DNA reads as TGTGCCAGCAGCCAAGAGGGGGGACAGAGTTCATCCCTCCACTTT.

The V gene is TRBV3-1 (or the pseudogene TRBV3-2), the J gene TRBJ1-5; D might be TRBD1 (6 bases). Germline-derived CDR1 and CDR2 are LGHDT and YNNKEL (reference sequence). Trimming pared 4 bases from V and 6 bases from J, leaving 16 bases between. The CDR3 covers 15 residues. CDR3 residues: CASSPQLQGTQPQHF. The DNA for the CDR3 is TGTGCCAGCAGCCCCCAATTACAGGGTACTCAGCCCCAGCATTTT.

The gene calls are TRBV10-3 and TRBJ2-1, with 10 bases that match TRBD2. The CDR3 spans 15 residues. Germline CDR1 reads ENHRY; CDR2 reads SYGVKD. V trimming: 4 bases; J trimming: 7 bases; junction bases outside the gene matches: 7. CDR3 in DNA: TGTGCCATCAGTGCGCATAGCGGGGGGTGGAATGAGCAGTTCTTC. This codes for CAISAHSGGWNEQFF.

This chain joins TRBV5-1 and TRBJ1-2; 8 bases are shared with TRBD1. CDR1 is SGHRS and CDR2 is YFSETQ in the germline V gene. This CDR3 has 15 residues. Trimming took 3 bases from V and 0 from J; bases not matched to a gene: 4. DNA of the CDR3: TGCGCCAGCAGCTCGACAGGGGAGCCTAACTATGGCTACACCTTC. It translates to CASSSTGEPNYGYTF.

CDR3 region: CASSIDAGQGPYEQYF. The CDR3 nucleotides are TGTGCCAGTAGTATAGATGCGGGACAGGGTCCCTACGAGCAGTACTTC. This chain uses TRBV19 with TRBJ2-7; 9 bases line up with TRBD1. The CDR3 spans 16 residues. V was clipped by 0 bases and J by 2 bases; unmatched bases: 5. Germline CDR1 reads LNHDA; CDR2 reads SQIVND (reference sequence).

This chain joins TRBV5-1 and TRBJ2-7, with a weak D call TRBD2 (5 bases). Per the germline V gene, CDR1 is SGHRS and CDR2 is YFSETQ. Trimming took off 7 bases at V and 5 bases at J, with 19 bases between the two ends. CDR3 length: 14 amino acids. The CDR3 bases are TGCGCCAGCGATCCCGGGGAGCTGGTGGACGAGCAGTACTTC. Its translation: CASDPGELVDEQYF.

The CDR3 bases are TGTGCCAGCAGGAGACAGAATAATTCACCCCTCCACTTT. It codes for CASRRQNNSPLHF. The chain uses TRBV12-3 or TRBV12-4 and TRBJ1-6, with a tentative D call TRBD1 (5 bases). V was shortened by 6 bases and J by 5 bases, with 8 bases between the two germline ends. This CDR3 contains 13 residues.

V and J are TRBV7-9 and TRBJ1-1, with 7 bases that match TRBD1. The length of the CDR3 is 15 residues. Looked up from germline, CDR1 is SEHNR and CDR2 is FQNEAQ (reference sequence). Losses at the gene ends were 6 bases for V and 1 base for J; bases not matched to a gene: 8. CDR3 coding DNA: TGTGCCAGCAGGCTTCCGGGACAGAAGAACACTGAAGCTTTCTTT. It encodes CASRLPGQKNTEAFF.

The chain uses TRBV27 and TRBJ1-1, with 9 bases fitting TRBD1. V dropped 2 bases and J dropped 8; count of bases not matched to a gene: 15. This CDR3 region has 17 residues. Germline CDR1 is MNHEY and CDR2 is SMNVEV (reference sequence). CDR3 loop: CASSLGYGDRDFSEAFF. CDR3 nucleotide sequence: TGTGCCAGCAGTTTAGGGTACGGGGACAGGGATTTTTCGGAAGCTTTCTTT.

The chain uses TRBV7-9 and TRBJ1-3; D is unresolved. This CDR3 comprises 17 residues. Germline values: CDR1 SEHNR, CDR2 FQNEAQ (reference sequence). The V gene lost 1 base and the J gene lost 4 bases, with 17 bases spanning the gap. The CDR3 DNA is TGTGCCAGCAGCTTAGTAGTCGTCGCGTCGGGGGGAAACACCATATATTTT. Protein product: CASSLVVVASGGNTIYF. The entire variable domain, with the rest obtained from reference TRBV7-9 and TRBJ1-3, is as follows: DTGVSQNPRHKITKRGQNVTFRCDPISEHNRLYWYRQTLGQGPEFLTYFQNEAQLEKSRLLSDRFSAERPKGSFSTLEIQRTEQGDSAMYLCASSLVVVASGGNTIYFGEGSWLTVV.

CDR3 loop: CASTEGDTDTQYF. CDR3 DNA: TGTGCCAGCACAGAGGGGGACACAGATACGCAGTATTTT. The rearrangement joins TRBV9 to TRBJ2-3; D perhaps matches TRBD1 (6 bases). CDR1 is SGDLS and CDR2 is YYNGEE in the germline V gene. V lost 6 bases and J 2 bases, leaving 10 bases between the germline ends. This CDR3 is built from 13 residues.